Presented here are 18 T cell receptor beta chains from one specimen sequenced in a study of Graves' ophthalmopathy and Graves' hyperthyroidism. The authors amplified TCR beta CDR3 regions, and they did so from RNA transcripts for repertoire sequencing. HTBI primers were employed in first-round RT-PCR, then a second-round multiplex PCR followed. MiXCR, run by TCRdb on the multiplex PCR reads, gives a single entry per CDR3 protein. The table has hundreds of thousands of distinct CDR3 sequences, over 13% seen once. Sequenced sample: blood. Receptors originate from a woman in her thirties with Graves' ophthalmopathy.

The chain joins TRBV7-4 to TRBJ1-1; no definite D call. There are 15 residues in the CDR3. CDR1 is SGHVT and CDR2 is SQSDAQ in the germline V gene. Trimming stripped 1 base from V and 0 bases from J, with 9 bases between. The CDR3 spells CASSLDRGVNTEAFF. CDR3 in DNA: TGTGCCAGCAGCTTAGATCGCGGGGTGAACACTGAAGCTTTCTTT.

The chain couples TRBV18 to TRBJ1-1; D uncertain. The CDR3 spans 14 residues. In germline, CDR1 is KGHSH, CDR2 LQKENI. Trimming removed 1 base at V and 2 bases at J, with 8 bases between. For the CDR3, the DNA is TGTGCCAGCTCACCACAGTCAGGAAACACTGAAGCTTTCTTT. It translates to CASSPQSGNTEAFF.

This clonotype was found a few times. The rearrangement links TRBV5-1 to TRBJ2-3, with 7 bases fitting TRBD2. The CDR3 extends over 14 amino acids. Trimming at V came to 2 bases and at J to 5 bases, leaving 5 bases not matched to a gene. Germline assignment: CDR1 SGHRS and CDR2 YFSETQ. As DNA, the CDR3 is TGCGCCAGCAGCTTAGTAGCGGGTAGAGATACGCAGTATTTT. This translates into CASSLVAGRDTQYF.

The sample holds many counts of this clonotype. This chain joins TRBV6-1 and TRBJ2-7; D unresolved. The germline gives CDR1 MNHNS, CDR2 SASEGT. The germline V and J ends were trimmed by 0 bases and 3 bases, with 0 bases remaining between them. The length of the CDR3 is 11 residues. The CDR3 is CASSEAYEQYF. DNA for the CDR3: TGTGCCAGCAGTGAAGCCTACGAGCAGTACTTC.

This clonotype came up a few times. This chain links TRBV3-1 with TRBJ1-3; D ambiguous. The germline V gene has CDR1 LGHDT and CDR2 YNNKEL (reference sequence). Trimming stripped 0 bases from V and 8 bases from J, with 2 bases between. The CDR3 consists of 11 residues. The CDR3 reads CASSQDYTIYF. The CDR3 DNA is TGTGCCAGCAGCCAAGATTACACCATATATTTT. Complete variable domain (other parts from reference TRBV3-1 and TRBJ1-3): DTAVSQTPKYLVTQMGNDKSIKCEQNLGHDTMYWYKQDSKKFLKIMFSYNNKELIINETVPNRFSPKSPDKAHLNLHINSLELGDSAVYFCASSQDYTIYFGEGSWLTVV.

Ten or more counts support this clonotype. The genes are TRBV19 and TRBJ1-1; 9 bases agree with TRBD1. Trimming at V came to 9 bases and at J to 5 bases, leaving 16 bases not matched to a gene. This CDR3 region has 16 residues. Germline V lookup: CDR1 LNHDA, CDR2 SQIVND (reference sequence). This CDR3 is CASLPGRDRVRTEAFF. CDR3 nucleotide sequence: TGTGCCAGCCTTCCGGGAAGGGACAGGGTGCGAACTGAAGCTTTCTTT.

In this sample, this clonotype turned up many times. This chain links TRBV20-1 with TRBJ1-4; 7 nucleotides align to TRBD1. After removal of 2 bases from V and 0 bases from J, the junction contained 3 bases not matched to a gene. This CDR3 has 15 amino acids. Germline V gene data show CDR1 as DFQATT and CDR2 as SNEGSKA (reference sequence). In DNA, the CDR3 is TGCAGTGCTAGACCTCAGGGGGCAACTAATGAAAAACTGTTTTTT. Protein: CSARPQGATNEKLFF.

This clonotype was seen only a few times. The chain employs TRBV30 and TRBJ2-5; D possibly uses TRBD1 or TRBD2 (5 bases each). Germline CDR1 is GTSNPN and CDR2 is SVGIG (reference sequence). V was trimmed by 3 bases and J by 11 bases, leaving 13 bases between them. The CDR3 sequence is 11 residues long. CDR3 region: CAWRTVREQYF. Here the CDR3 DNA reads TGTGCCTGGAGGACAGTCCGGGAACAGTACTTC.

On this clonotype itself: Mismatch with germline at one junction end may stem from a read error. J is TRBJ1-1 and V is TRBV30; weak D call: TRBD1 (5 bases). CDR3 length: 13 residues. Germline V gene lookup returns CDR1 GTSNPN and CDR2 SVGIG (reference sequence). CDR3 amino acids: CAWSSGRGTETFF. DNA of the CDR3: TGTGCCTGGAGTAGCGGGAGGGGCACTGAAACTTTCTTT.

The chain uses TRBV4-1 and TRBJ2-7; maybe TRBD1 (5 bases). Germline loops: CDR1 MGHRA, CDR2 YSYEKL. The germline V and J ends were trimmed by 1 base and 2 bases, with 12 bases remaining between them. This CDR3 has 15 amino acids. The CDR3: CASSQAGHGPYEQYF. The CDR3 DNA reads TGCGCCAGCAGCCAAGCTGGACACGGCCCCTACGAGCAGTACTTC.

In this sample, this clonotype turned up a few times. This chain uses TRBV15 with TRBJ1-2, with D perhaps TRBD1 (6 bases). V was clipped by 2 bases and J by 1 base, with 8 bases between them. The CDR3 totals 14 residues. CDR1 LNHNV and CDR2 YYDKDF come from the germline V gene (reference sequence). As DNA, the CDR3 is TGTGCCACCAGCAGACAACAGGGTAACTATGGCTACACCTTC. This sequence encodes CATSRQQGNYGYTF.

This clonotype came up many times. This sequence joins TRBV6-5 and TRBJ1-3; D possibly corresponds to TRBD1 (5 bases). V was shortened by 8 bases and J by 4 bases, with 12 bases between the two germline ends. Germline V lookup: CDR1 MNHEY, CDR2 SVGAGI. The CDR3 contains 13 residues. The CDR3 is CASAGIGGNTIYF. CDR3 nucleotides: TGTGCCAGCGCAGGGATCGGCGGAAACACCATATATTTT.

The chain has TRBV6-1 and TRBJ2-7; 9 nucleotides line up with TRBD1. Germline-derived CDR1 and CDR2 are MNHNS and SASEGT. The ends lost 1 base at V and 2 bases at J; junction bases unmatched: 0. There are 14 residues in the CDR3. CDR3 DNA sequence: TGTGCCAGCAGTGAAGGGGACAGGGCCTACGAGCAGTACTTC. This encodes CASSEGDRAYEQYF.

This clonotype was found a few times. The V call is TRBV6-1, the J call TRBJ2-7; 8 nucleotides match TRBD1. J was trimmed by 3 bases and V by 7 bases; bases with no gene match: 11. Germline-derived CDR1 and CDR2 are MNHNS and SASEGT. This CDR3 is built from 15 residues. For the CDR3, the DNA is TGTGCCAGCAAATACCTCGCAGGGGGCATCTACGAGCAGTACTTC. Translated: CASKYLAGGIYEQYF.

Many counts were recorded for this clonotype. V is TRBV12-3 or TRBV12-4 and J is TRBJ2-7, with 8 bases aligning to TRBD1. The CDR3 contains 15 residues. With 6 bases clipped from V and 4 bases from J, the junction kept 11 bases outside the gene matches. The CDR3 coding sequence is TGTGCCAGCAGCCTAGACAGGGGAGTTTGGTACGAGCAGTACTTC. Residues: CASSLDRGVWYEQYF.

The chain recombines TRBV6-5 with TRBJ1-4, with a tentative D call TRBD1 (6 bases). Trimming pared 0 bases from V and 8 bases from J, leaving 13 bases between. The CDR3 is 15 residues long. CDR1 MNHEY and CDR2 SVGAGI come from the germline V gene. The CDR3 coding sequence is TGTGCCAGCAGTTACTCGAGGGGGGGCGGGGAAAAACTGTTTTTT. Its translation is CASSYSRGGGEKLFF.

This clonotype was recorded many times. The V call is TRBV11-2, the J call TRBJ2-7; tentatively, D is TRBD2 (5 bases). Looked up from germline, CDR1 is SGHAT and CDR2 is FQNNGV. The V end lost 5 bases, the J end lost 6 bases, and 17 bases lay between the germline ends. This CDR3 is 14 amino acids long. Here the CDR3 reads CASSPTGMGGEQYF. In DNA form, the CDR3 reads TGTGCCAGCAGCCCGACGGGGATGGGTGGCGAGCAGTACTTC.

In this sample, this clonotype turned up a few times. A much larger clone lies one base from this, so it may be a read error. The chain links TRBV6-5 to TRBJ2-5, with 7 bases lining up with TRBD1. Germline CDR1 MNHEY, CDR2 SVGAGI. CDR3 length equals 15 residues. Here the CDR3 reads CVSSYSPRGKETQYF. The CDR3 nucleotides are TGTGTCAGCAGTTACTCGCCCAGGGGGAAAGAGACCCAGTACTTC.